A single TCR beta chain is shown here with its context. The data are from a study of OX40 agonist ivuxolimab in advanced cancers. CDR1 is KGHSH, CDR2 LQKENI, per germline. Trimming shortened V by 2 bases and J by 0 bases, and 14 bases separated the two germline ends. This CDR3 contains 16 residues. Sequencing used immunoSEQ multiplex PCR; TCRdb keeps in-frame clones, though not all of them. Altogether about 77,000 clones are present, roughly 84% being singletons, with the ten largest covering 6.2%. The clonotype originates from an adult with an advanced solid tumor such as melanoma, head and neck, liver or kidney cancer. The sample in question was CD4+ or CD8+ T cells sorted from blood, obtained in a trial of the OX40 agonist ivuxolimab. This chain links TRBV18 with TRBJ2-7; unclear D gene. Here the CDR3 DNA reads TGTGCCAGCTCACCATCGGTTGGAGATAGCTCCTACGAGCAGTACTTC. Its protein is CASSPSVGDSSYEQYF.